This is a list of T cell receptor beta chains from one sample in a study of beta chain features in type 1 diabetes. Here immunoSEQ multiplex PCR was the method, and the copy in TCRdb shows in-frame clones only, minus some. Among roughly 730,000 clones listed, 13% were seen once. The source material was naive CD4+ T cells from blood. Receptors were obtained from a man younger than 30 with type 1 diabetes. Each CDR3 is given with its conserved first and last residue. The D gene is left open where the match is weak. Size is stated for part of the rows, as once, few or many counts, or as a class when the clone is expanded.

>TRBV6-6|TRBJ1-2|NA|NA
CASRDGSYYGYTF
TGTGCCAGCAGGGACGGGTCTTACTATGGCTACACCTTC
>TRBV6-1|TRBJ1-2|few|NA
CASSDPVGREEYGYTF
TGTGCCAGCAGTGATCCCGTCGGGAGAGAAGAATATGGCTACACCTTC
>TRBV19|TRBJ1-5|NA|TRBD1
CASTRTGDQPQHF
TGTGCCAGTACCCGGACAGGGGACCAGCCCCAGCATTTT
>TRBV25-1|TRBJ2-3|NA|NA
CASSDSGSGSTDTQYF
TGTGCCAGCAGTGATTCGGGGTCGGGTAGCACAGATACGCAGTATTTT
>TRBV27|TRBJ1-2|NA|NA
CASSLSLDWAVNYGYTF
TGTGCCAGCAGTTTATCGCTCGATTGGGCGGTAAACTATGGCTACACCTTC
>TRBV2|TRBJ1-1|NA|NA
CASSVHYDTEAFF
TGTGCCAGCAGTGTCCACTATGACACTGAAGCTTTCTTT
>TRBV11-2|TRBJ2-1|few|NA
CASSFINEQFF
TGTGCCAGCAGCTTTATCAATGAGCAGTTCTTC
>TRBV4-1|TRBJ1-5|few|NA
CASSQSDRTNQPQHF
TGCGCCAGCAGCCAGAGTGACAGGACGAATCAGCCCCAGCATTTT
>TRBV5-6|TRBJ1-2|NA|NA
CASSRPEAGARGYGYTF
TGTGCCAGCAGCCGTCCTGAGGCGGGGGCTCGGGGCTATGGCTACACCTTC
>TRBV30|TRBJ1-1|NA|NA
CAWSDGIRVSEAFF
TGTGCCTGGAGTGATGGAATAAGGGTTTCTGAAGCTTTCTTT
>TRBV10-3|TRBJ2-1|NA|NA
CAISGAPYNEQFF
TGTGCCATCAGTGGAGCACCGTACAATGAGCAGTTCTTC
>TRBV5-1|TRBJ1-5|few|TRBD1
CASSSGQGVQPQHF
TGCGCCAGCAGCTCCGGACAGGGTGTGCAGCCCCAGCATTTT
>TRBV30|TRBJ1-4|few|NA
CAWSAGGNEKLFF
TGTGCCTGGAGTGCGGGGGGAAATGAAAAACTGTTTTTT
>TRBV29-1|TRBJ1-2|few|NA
CSVPRPREGPLDYGYTF
TGCAGCGTCCCCCGACCCAGGGAAGGGCCGTTAGACTATGGCTACACCTTC
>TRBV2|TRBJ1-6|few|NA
CASSDMAATFSLHF
TGTGCCAGCAGTGATATGGCAGCGACATTCTCCCTCCACTTT
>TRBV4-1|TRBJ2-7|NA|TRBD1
CASSHSGQGALVSYEQYF
TGCGCCAGCAGCCATTCCGGACAGGGCGCCTTAGTTAGCTACGAGCAGTACTTC
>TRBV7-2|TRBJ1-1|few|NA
CASSLVVGDTEAFF
TGTGCCAGCAGCTTAGTCGTAGGGGACACTGAAGCTTTCTTT
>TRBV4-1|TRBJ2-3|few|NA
CASSQGWGGADTQYF
TGCGCCAGCAGCCAAGGTTGGGGGGGCGCAGATACGCAGTATTTT
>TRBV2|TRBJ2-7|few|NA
CASNDDSYEQYF
TGTGCCAGCAACGACGACTCCTACGAGCAGTACTTC
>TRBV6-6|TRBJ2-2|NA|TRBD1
CASTFTRQGVAGELFF
TGTGCCAGCACCTTTACGAGACAGGGGGTGGCCGGGGAGCTGTTTTTT
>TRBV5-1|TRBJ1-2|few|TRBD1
CASSIGQDGYTF
TGCGCCAGCAGCATTGGACAGGATGGCTACACCTTC
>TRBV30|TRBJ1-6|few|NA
CAAWEGPNSPLHF
TGTGCAGCGTGGGAGGGACCGAATTCACCCCTCCACTTT
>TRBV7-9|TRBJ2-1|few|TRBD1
CASPIRDSYNEQFF
TGTGCCAGCCCAATCCGGGACAGTTACAATGAGCAGTTCTTC
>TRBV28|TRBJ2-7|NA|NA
CASSLSGDSYEQYF
TGTGCCAGCAGTTTATCAGGGGACTCCTACGAGCAGTACTTC
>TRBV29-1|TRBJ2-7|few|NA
CSARVGGSYEQYF
TGCAGCGCTCGGGTCGGAGGATCCTACGAGCAGTACTTC
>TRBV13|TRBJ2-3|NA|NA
CASQGQITDTQYF
TGTGCCAGCCAAGGGCAGATCACAGATACGCAGTATTTT
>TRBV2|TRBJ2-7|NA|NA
CASSLDRRDEQYF
TGTGCCAGCAGTTTGGACAGGAGGGACGAGCAGTACTTC
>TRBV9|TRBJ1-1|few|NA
CASSVDGDGSEAFF
TGTGCCAGCAGCGTAGACGGGGACGGGTCTGAAGCTTTCTTT
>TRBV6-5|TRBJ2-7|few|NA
CASREPGLYEQYF
TGTGCCAGCAGGGAACCAGGATTATACGAGCAGTACTTC
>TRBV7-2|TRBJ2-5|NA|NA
CASSRDRSQETQYF
TGTGCCAGCAGCCGAGACAGGAGCCAAGAGACCCAGTACTTC
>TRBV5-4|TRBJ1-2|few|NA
CASSSTYGYTF
TGTGCCAGCAGCTCCACCTATGGCTACACCTTC
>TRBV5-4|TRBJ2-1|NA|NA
CASRLGLGGNEQFF
TGTGCCAGCAGGCTCGGACTGGGAGGCAATGAGCAGTTCTTC
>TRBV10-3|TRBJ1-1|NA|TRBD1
CAIRWDSNTEAFF
TGTGCCATCAGGTGGGACAGCAACACTGAAGCTTTCTTT
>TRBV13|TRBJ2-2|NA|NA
CASSWQGRTGELFF
TGTGCCAGCAGCTGGCAGGGTAGAACCGGGGAGCTGTTTTTT
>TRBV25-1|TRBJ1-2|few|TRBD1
CASSESTGAEVAYGYTF
TGTGCCAGCAGTGAATCCACAGGGGCTGAAGTCGCGTATGGCTACACCTTC
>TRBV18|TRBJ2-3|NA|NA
CASSPGGNTDTQYF
TGTGCCAGCTCACCAGGAGGGAATACAGATACGCAGTATTTT
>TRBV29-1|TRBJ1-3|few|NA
CSVEEALSSGNTIYF
TGCAGCGTTGAAGAGGCATTGAGCTCTGGAAACACCATATATTTT
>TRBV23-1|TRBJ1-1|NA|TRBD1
CASSTDRDNTEAFF
TGCGCCAGCTCTACTGACAGGGACAACACTGAAGCTTTCTTT
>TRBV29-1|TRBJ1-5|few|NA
CSVTEGSNQPQHF
TGCAGCGTTACCGAAGGGAGCAATCAGCCCCAGCATTTT
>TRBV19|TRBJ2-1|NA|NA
CASKTGTLYHEQFF
TGTGCCAGTAAGACCGGGACACTTTATCATGAGCAGTTCTTC
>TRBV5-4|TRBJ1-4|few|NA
CASSTDGNEKLFF
TGTGCCAGCAGCACGGACGGAAATGAAAAACTGTTTTTT
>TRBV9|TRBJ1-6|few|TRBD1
CASSPKTGATIRALHF
TGTGCCAGCAGCCCCAAGACAGGGGCTACAATTCGTGCCCTCCACTTT